One sample yielded the 17 T cell receptor beta chains listed below, sequenced in a study of post-analysis software for immune sequencing data (dated by TCRdb to the mid-2010s). Receptor libraries were prepared by PCR. The instrument was an Illumina HiSeq 2500. To reduce PCR and sequencing biases, unique molecular identifiers were incorporated into the TCR beta cDNA libraries. In-frame beta chains were kept once TCRdb had trimmed the public reads at Q25 with fastp and called clones with MiXCR. Rows with one shared CDR3 protein collapse into an entry with the most common genes and DNA. Within this sample are hundreds of thousands of distinct CDR3 sequences, with roughly 35% of them counted one time only. Under 15% of the sample lies in the top ten. The antigens of these receptors remain unknown. Results and caveats for the whole study, not just this receptor: Patients showed significantly higher frequencies than controls for about five TRBV segments, among them TRBV5-6, TRBV5-1 and TRBV20-1.

The sequenced material came from blood. The receptors here all came from a girl aged 5-17 years with multiple sclerosis.

This clonotype was seen once. Its ends do not fully match the called genes, so a read error is possible. The rearrangement joins TRBV5-1 to TRBJ2-3, with D perhaps TRBD2 (6 bases). This CDR3 has 15 residues. Germline V gene sequence: CDR1 SGHRS, CDR2 YFSETQ. The CDR3 here is CASGLAGSSTDTQYF. CDR3 in DNA: TGCGCCAGCGGCTTGGCGGGGTCTAGCACAGATACGCAGTATTTT.

This clonotype was counted a few times. V usage is TRBV5-1 and J usage is TRBJ2-3; TRBD2 matches 9 bases. The CDR3 has 16 residues. From germline, CDR1 is SGHRS and CDR2 YFSETQ. J gave up 0 bases and V 4 bases, and 6 bases lay outside the gene matches. The CDR3 DNA is TGCGCCAGCAGCCTTGATAGCGGGGGAAGCACAGATACGCAGTATTTT. This translates into CASSLDSGGSTDTQYF.

This clonotype was detected only once. The gene calls are TRBV7-9 and TRBJ1-1; 8 nucleotides align to TRBD1. Germline lookup yields CDR1 SEHNR and CDR2 FQNEAQ (reference sequence). There are 17 residues in the CDR3. Trimming at V came to 4 bases and at J to 4 bases, leaving 14 bases not matched to a gene. CDR3 DNA: TGTGCCAGCAGCTGGGCGTGGGACAGGCGCTCTTTCACTGAAGCTTTCTTT. The encoded protein is CASSWAWDRRSFTEAFF.

This clonotype was seen only a few times. The gene calls are TRBV20-1 and TRBJ2-2, with D tentatively TRBD2 (6 bases). The V and J ends lost 5 bases and 4 bases respectively, with 11 bases between them. The CDR3 length is 13 residues. Per germline, CDR1 DFQATT and CDR2 SNEGSKA (reference sequence). CDR3 nucleotides: TGCAGTGCTTGGGACTCTCCCACCGGGGAGCTGTTTTTT. Translating gives CSAWDSPTGELFF.

This clonotype was picked up a small number of times. V gene TRBV29-1 combines with J gene TRBJ2-5, with a tentative D call TRBD2 (5 bases). V was cut by 7 bases and J by 7 bases, with 19 bases left in between. Germline lookup yields CDR1 SQVTM and CDR2 ANQGSEA. The CDR3 sequence is 13 residues long. The CDR3 reads CSAMDGGSGTQYF. The CDR3 region has the DNA TGCAGCGCTATGGATGGCGGGTCTGGGACCCAGTACTTC.

This clonotype was detected only a few times. The chain is built from TRBV9 and TRBJ2-7; D is ambiguous. From germline, CDR1 is SGDLS and CDR2 YYNGEE. Trimming pared 4 bases from V and 2 bases from J, leaving 16 bases between. This CDR3 is built from 15 residues. The CDR3 is CASSPGPRRPYEQYF. The DNA for the CDR3 is TGTGCCAGCAGCCCCGGGCCCAGACGGCCCTACGAGCAGTACTTC. Filled out from reference TRBV9 and TRBJ2-7, the complete variable domain reads DSGVTQTPKHLITATGQRVTLRCSPRSGDLSVYWYQQSLDQGLQFLIQYYNGEERAKGNILERFSAQQFPDLHSELNLSSLELGDSALYFCASSPGPRRPYEQYFGPGTRLTVT.

This clonotype was seen only a few times. The rearrangement joins TRBV12-3 or TRBV12-4 to TRBJ2-1; a weak D match, TRBD1 (6 bases). The CDR3 contains 14 residues. With 6 bases removed from V and 5 bases from J, the gap between germline ends came to 14 bases. CDR3 nucleotide sequence: TGTGCCAGCAGCAACAGGGTCGGTGACAATGAGCAGTTCTTC. Protein sequence: CASSNRVGDNEQFF.

This clonotype was counted a few times. V and J are TRBV7-2 and TRBJ2-5; tentatively, D is TRBD1 (6 bases). Germline lookup yields CDR1 SGHTA and CDR2 FQGNSA. V lost 5 bases and J 2 bases, leaving 12 bases between the germline ends. The CDR3 is 14 residues long. The CDR3 DNA is TGTGCCAGCAGCCCCATGGGGGCTCAAGAGACCCAGTACTTC. This encodes CASSPMGAQETQYF.

V and J are TRBV5-1 and TRBJ2-1; 13 bases map to TRBD2. The CDR3 sequence is 14 residues long. V trimming: 7 bases; J trimming: 5 bases; junction bases outside the gene matches: 3. The germline CDR1 and CDR2 sequences are SGHRS and YFSETQ. As DNA, the CDR3 is TGCGCCAGCGGGACTAGCGGGACCCACAATGAGCAGTTCTTC. This codes for CASGTSGTHNEQFF.

This clonotype was observed a few times. The V and J genes are TRBV6-2 or TRBV6-3 and TRBJ2-1, with D perhaps TRBD1 or TRBD2 (6 bases each). The CDR3 consists of 14 residues. The V gene's germline CDR1 is MNHEY and CDR2 SVGEGT. Trimming took 0 bases from V and 8 from J, leaving 11 bases between them. The CDR3 region has the DNA TGTGCCAGCAGTTACTCGAGGGGGGCCTATGAGCAGTTCTTC. Translated: CASSYSRGAYEQFF.

This clonotype showed up just a few times. J is TRBJ2-7 and V is TRBV20-1; D ambiguous. The V end lost 0 bases, the J end lost 3 bases, and 15 bases lay between the germline ends. Germline V gene sequence: CDR1 DFQATT, CDR2 SNEGSKA (reference sequence). The CDR3 sequence is 15 residues long. This chain's CDR3 is CSARDLRGEFYEQYF. CDR3 DNA sequence: TGCAGTGCTAGAGATTTACGAGGTGAATTCTACGAGCAGTACTTC.

Only a few counts were recorded for this clonotype. The V call is TRBV6-5, the J call TRBJ2-6, with D possibly being TRBD2 (6 bases). V was trimmed by 8 bases and J by 0 bases, leaving 8 bases between them. This CDR3 is 14 amino acids long. Per germline, CDR1 MNHEY and CDR2 SVGAGI. DNA for the CDR3: TGTGCCAGCTACGGGGGCTCTGGGGCCAACGTCCTGACTTTC. This encodes CASYGGSGANVLTF.

This clonotype turned up a few times. V is TRBV4-1 and J is TRBJ1-2, with D maybe TRBD1 (6 bases). Germline-derived CDR1 and CDR2 are MGHRA and YSYEKL. V was trimmed by 0 bases and J by 4 bases, leaving 15 bases between them. The CDR3 is made up of 16 amino acids. The CDR3 reads CASSQDPGGRRYGYTF. The CDR3 region has the DNA TGCGCCAGCAGCCAAGATCCGGGGGGGCGCCGCTATGGCTACACCTTC.

A few counts support this clonotype. The chain uses TRBV9 and TRBJ2-5; D possibly matches TRBD1 or TRBD2 (5 bases each). The DNA end is more similar to TRBJ2-7, so the J call may be wrong. The CDR3 has 15 residues. The germline CDR1 and CDR2 sequences are SGDLS and YYNGEE. DNA of the CDR3: TGTGCCAGCAGCGCGGGTTGGGGGTCTGAATACGAGCAGTACTTC. Amino acids: CASSAGWGSEYEQYF.

The J gene is TRBJ1-6, the V gene TRBV6-6; 8 nucleotides align to TRBD1. J gave up 7 bases and V 5 bases, and 7 bases lay outside the gene matches. Per germline, CDR1 MNHNY and CDR2 SVGAGI (reference sequence). There are 15 residues in the CDR3. DNA of the CDR3: TGTGCCAGCAGTGACAGGGGTAACACAAATTCACCCCTCCACTTT. This encodes CASSDRGNTNSPLHF.

The V call is TRBV5-1, the J call TRBJ2-7; no reliable D call. The CDR3 contains 17 residues. CDR1 is SGHRS and CDR2 is YFSETQ in the germline V gene. V shed 4 bases and J shed 0 bases, with 20 bases lying between them. The CDR3 loop reads CASSPRPRTVSSYEQYF. CDR3 DNA sequence: TGCGCCAGCAGCCCCCGCCCCCGGACCGTAAGCTCCTACGAGCAGTACTTC.

The chain recombines TRBV5-1 with TRBJ2-2, with 7 bases that match TRBD2. V was pared by 4 bases and J by 3 bases, with 6 bases of the junction left unmatched. The germline gives CDR1 SGHRS, CDR2 YFSETQ. CDR3 size: 15 residues. DNA of the CDR3: TGCGCCAGCAGCAGCGGGACGGTAGACACCGGGGAGCTGTTTTTT. It yields the protein CASSSGTVDTGELFF.